This T cell receptor (beta chain) was captured in a study of OX40 agonist ivuxolimab in advanced cancers. Study background: Patients assigned to dose escalation were diagnosed with hepatocellular carcinoma, melanoma, renal cell or head and neck cancer.

Within the sample, this clone is medium-sized. Its antigen is currently unknown. Systemic immunosuppression or autoimmune disease history was grounds to exclude patients. Profiled with immunoSEQ multiplex PCR; TCRdb holds only in-frame clones, not every one. The sample has approximately 57,000 clones; roughly four fifths are singletons. The CDR3 length is 15 residues. The V end was cut by 3 bases, the J end by 2 bases, with 14 bases between. CDR1 and CDR2 from the germline V gene are LNHNV and YYDKDF (reference sequence). The study's findings and limits: Some nonresponders likewise displayed low normalized T-cell clonal expansion. At 0.1 to 3.0 mg/kg, CD4+ and CD8+ blood T cells expanded clonally by week 6.

V is TRBV15 and J is TRBJ2-7, with a possible D match to TRBD1 (5 bases). The sequence was collected from an adult with an advanced solid tumor such as melanoma, head and neck, liver or kidney cancer. The sample in question was CD4+ or CD8+ T cells sorted from blood, obtained in a trial of the OX40 agonist ivuxolimab. For the CDR3, the DNA is TGTGCCACCAGCAGGGGCAGGACACCTACCTACGAGCAGTACTTC. Its translation: CATSRGRTPTYEQYF.